One sample yielded the 19 T cell receptor beta chains listed below, sequenced in a study of neurological immune-mediated disorders. Via MiXCR, TCRdb re-called the 5' RACE reads, giving one row per CDR3 protein. The sample records roughly 50,000 distinct CDR3 sequences, approximately 4.5% being singletons. Sequenced sample: PBMCs. The origin of the receptors is a woman aged 55-75 years with multiple sclerosis.

This clonotype was counted only a few times. This chain links TRBV4-3 with TRBJ2-7; 9 bases match TRBD1. The CDR3 spans 15 residues. Trimming removed 4 bases from V and 2 bases from J; junction bases left unmatched: 6. Per germline, CDR1 LGHNA and CDR2 YSLEER. The CDR3 nucleotides read TGCGCCAGCAGCCCATTCTGGGACAGGGCCTACGAGCAGTACTTC. The encoded protein is CASSPFWDRAYEQYF.

In its sample, this clonotype was seen many times. This chain links TRBV5-1 with TRBJ2-1, with D perhaps matching TRBD1 (5 bases). The length of the CDR3 is 14 residues. Between the trimmed V and J ends, which lost 0 bases and 5 bases, there was a span of 9 bases. From germline, CDR1 is SGHRS and CDR2 YFSETQ. The CDR3 DNA sequence: TGCGCCAGCAGCTTGGGGGGCCCTAACAATGAGCAGTTCTTC. Amino acid sequence: CASSLGGPNNEQFF.

The chain combines TRBV7-2 with TRBJ2-5; D tentatively fits TRBD1 or TRBD2 (5 bases each). V shed 5 bases and J shed 1 base, with 11 bases lying between them. Germline V gene lookup returns CDR1 SGHTA and CDR2 FQGNSA. The CDR3 is made up of 14 amino acids. This CDR3 reads CASSRTSGQETQYF. The CDR3 nucleotides read TGTGCCAGCAGCCGGACAAGCGGCCAAGAGACCCAGTACTTC. Filled out from reference TRBV7-2 and TRBJ2-5, the complete variable domain reads GAGVSQSPSNKVTEKGKDVELRCDPISGHTALYWYRQSLGQGLEFLIYFQGNSAPDKSGLPSDRFSAERTGGSVSTLTIQRTQQEDSAVYLCASSRTSGQETQYFGPGTRLLVL.

In this sample, this clonotype turned up many times. The chain links TRBV5-1 to TRBJ2-2, with 8 bases identical to TRBD2. Germline V gene data show CDR1 as SGHRS and CDR2 as YFSETQ. The CDR3 sequence is 15 residues long. V lost 0 bases and J lost 3; bases outside the gene matches: 1. The CDR3: CASSLDGGDTGELFF. DNA of the CDR3: TGCGCCAGCAGCTTGGACGGGGGGGACACCGGGGAGCTGTTTTTT.

In this sample, this clonotype turned up many times. V usage is TRBV4-3 and J usage is TRBJ2-3, with TRBD2 matching 7 bases. The V segment lost 0 bases and the J segment 2 bases; nucleotides outside the gene matches: 11. The germline V gene encodes CDR1 LGHNA and CDR2 YSLEER. The length of the CDR3 is 18 residues. CDR3: CASSQDSKGRDPTDTQYF. CDR3 in DNA: TGCGCCAGCAGCCAAGATTCAAAGGGGAGGGACCCCACAGATACGCAGTATTTT.

The rearrangement uses TRBV10-3 and TRBJ1-4; the match to TRBD1 covers 9 bases. The germline CDR1 and CDR2 sequences are ENHRY and SYGVKD. Trimming removed 5 bases from V and 8 bases from J; junction bases left unmatched: 6. The length of the CDR3 is 14 residues. The CDR3: CAISSGQGFEKLFF. DNA for the CDR3: TGTGCCATCAGTTCGGGACAGGGCTTCGAAAAACTGTTTTTT.

The chain combines TRBV3-1 with TRBJ2-7; 8 bases are shared with TRBD2. Trimming removed 1 base from V and 5 bases from J; junction bases left unmatched: 19. The V gene's germline CDR1 is LGHDT and CDR2 YNNKEL (reference sequence). CDR3 length: 19 residues. In nucleotides, the CDR3 is TGTGCCAGCAGCCAAGTGTCACGGGGGGGGCTCGTTTCGGGCCACGAGCAGTACTTC. The encoded protein is CASSQVSRGGLVSGHEQYF.

This clonotype was counted many times. CDR3 sequence: CASSQTGYYGYTF. CDR3 nucleotide sequence: TGTGCCAGCAGTCAGACAGGATACTATGGCTACACCTTC. The chain recombines TRBV28 with TRBJ1-2, with D possibly TRBD1 on 6 matching bases. CDR1 is MDHEN and CDR2 is SYDVKM in the germline V gene. The CDR3 totals 13 residues. Trimming stripped 5 bases from V and 3 bases from J, with 10 bases between.

This clonotype was seen ten or more times. The chain has TRBV5-1 and TRBJ2-1; D possibly corresponds to TRBD1 (6 bases). The germline V and J ends were trimmed by 4 bases and 9 bases, with 20 bases remaining between them. CDR3 length: 15 amino acids. Germline V gene lookup returns CDR1 SGHRS and CDR2 YFSETQ. The CDR3 region has the DNA TGCGCCAGCAGCCTGGGACCTCCCTCGGACAGTGAGCAGTTCTTC. This translates into CASSLGPPSDSEQFF.

This clonotype was recorded a few times. The CDR3 coding sequence is TGCAGTGCTAGAAGGCTGAGGAGTACAGATACGCAGTATTTT. Encoded protein: CSARRLRSTDTQYF. The V call is TRBV20-1, the J call TRBJ2-3; no clear D gene. This CDR3 has 14 residues. Germline V CDR1 and CDR2: DFQATT, SNEGSKA (reference sequence). The germline V and J ends were trimmed by 2 bases and 3 bases, with 12 bases remaining between them.

This clonotype was seen at least ten times. The chain couples TRBV5-1 to TRBJ1-1; D not certain. The germline CDR1 and CDR2 sequences are SGHRS and YFSETQ. V was clipped by 0 bases and J by 3 bases, with 9 bases between them. The CDR3 loop spans 14 amino acids. CDR3 sequence (DNA): TGCGCCAGCAGCTTGGAGGCCCATGACACTGAAGCTTTCTTT. Protein product: CASSLEAHDTEAFF.

This clonotype has ten or more counts. V gene TRBV7-3 combines with J gene TRBJ2-3, with TRBD2 identical over 7 bases. The V and J ends lost 4 bases and 2 bases, in that order; junction bases with no gene match: 6. The CDR3 loop spans 15 amino acids. CDR1 and CDR2 (germline): SGHTA, FQGTGA. CDR3 in amino acids: CASSSQSGDTDTQYF. The DNA for the CDR3 is TGTGCCAGCAGCTCCCAGAGCGGGGACACAGATACGCAGTATTTT.

This clonotype has only a few counts. CDR3 bases: TGCAGTGCTAGAGATTTGGGTGAAAAACTGTTTTTT. Residues: CSARDLGEKLFF. The chain carries TRBV20-1 and TRBJ1-4; D is unclear. This CDR3 spans 12 amino acids. V was trimmed by 0 bases and J by 7 bases, leaving 6 bases between them. Germline V gene data show CDR1 as DFQATT and CDR2 as SNEGSKA (reference sequence).

This clonotype showed up many times. The chain employs TRBV7-9 and TRBJ2-5, with unresolved D. In germline, CDR1 is SEHNR, CDR2 FQNEAQ (reference sequence). With 3 bases removed from V and 2 bases from J, the gap between germline ends came to 4 bases. The CDR3 contains 12 residues. CDR3 coding DNA: TGTGCCAGCAGCTTCGAGCAAGAGACCCAGTACTTC. Amino acid sequence: CASSFEQETQYF.

This clonotype was observed many times. This sequence joins TRBV20-1 and TRBJ2-3, with D uncertain. In germline, CDR1 is DFQATT, CDR2 SNEGSKA (reference sequence). V lost 6 bases and J lost 2, with 15 bases in between. The CDR3 totals 14 residues. The CDR3 nucleotides are TGCAGTGCCAATGGAGAAGGGCCCACAGATACGCAGTATTTT. As protein: CSANGEGPTDTQYF.

This clonotype occurred many times. The chain joins TRBV20-1 to TRBJ1-1; D gene uncertain. The V end lost 6 bases, the J end lost 0 bases, and 14 bases lay between the germline ends. The CDR3 loop spans 14 amino acids. Germline V lookup: CDR1 DFQATT, CDR2 SNEGSKA (reference sequence). The CDR3 DNA is TGCAGTGCACCGGCAGCCACCATGAACACTGAAGCTTTCTTT. This encodes CSAPAATMNTEAFF.

This clonotype has just a few counts. The rearrangement links TRBV3-1 to TRBJ2-1; D unresolved. This CDR3 spans 14 amino acids. The V gene lost 5 bases and the J gene lost 2 bases, with 10 bases spanning the gap. Germline values: CDR1 LGHDT, CDR2 YNNKEL (reference sequence). The CDR3 nucleotides read TGTGCCAGCAGCATTCGACCGGCCTACAATGAGCAGTTCTTC. Translation: CASSIRPAYNEQFF.

In its sample, this clonotype was seen many times. This rearrangement joins TRBV7-9 to TRBJ2-5; D is possibly TRBD1 or TRBD2 (5 bases each). V was pared by 6 bases and J by 5 bases, with 10 bases between. CDR1 and CDR2 from the germline V gene are SEHNR and FQNEAQ (reference sequence). The CDR3 runs 12 residues. This CDR3 is CASRWDGETQYF. The CDR3, as DNA: TGTGCCAGCAGATGGGACGGGGAGACCCAGTACTTC.

This clonotype has just a few counts. The V gene is TRBV20-1, the J gene TRBJ1-2; TRBD1 aligns across 7 bases. CDR3 length: 12 amino acids. V was pared by 5 bases and J by 3 bases, with 3 bases of the junction left unmatched. Germline CDR1 reads DFQATT; CDR2 reads SNEGSKA (reference sequence). The CDR3 protein is CSASTGDYGYTF. The CDR3, as DNA: TGCAGTGCTTCAACAGGGGACTATGGCTACACCTTC.